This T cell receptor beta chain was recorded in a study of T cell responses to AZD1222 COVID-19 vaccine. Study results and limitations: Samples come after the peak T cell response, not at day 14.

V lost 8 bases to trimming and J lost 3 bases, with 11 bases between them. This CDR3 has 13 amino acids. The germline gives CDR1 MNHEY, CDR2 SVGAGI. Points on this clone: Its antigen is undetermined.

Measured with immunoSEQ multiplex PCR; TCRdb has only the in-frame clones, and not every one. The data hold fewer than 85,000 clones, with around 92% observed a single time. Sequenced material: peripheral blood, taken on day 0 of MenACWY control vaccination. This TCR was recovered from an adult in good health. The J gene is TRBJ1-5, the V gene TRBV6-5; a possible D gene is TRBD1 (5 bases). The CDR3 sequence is CASYQGNNQPQHF. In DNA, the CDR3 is TGTGCCAGCTACCAGGGAAACAATCAGCCCCAGCATTTT.